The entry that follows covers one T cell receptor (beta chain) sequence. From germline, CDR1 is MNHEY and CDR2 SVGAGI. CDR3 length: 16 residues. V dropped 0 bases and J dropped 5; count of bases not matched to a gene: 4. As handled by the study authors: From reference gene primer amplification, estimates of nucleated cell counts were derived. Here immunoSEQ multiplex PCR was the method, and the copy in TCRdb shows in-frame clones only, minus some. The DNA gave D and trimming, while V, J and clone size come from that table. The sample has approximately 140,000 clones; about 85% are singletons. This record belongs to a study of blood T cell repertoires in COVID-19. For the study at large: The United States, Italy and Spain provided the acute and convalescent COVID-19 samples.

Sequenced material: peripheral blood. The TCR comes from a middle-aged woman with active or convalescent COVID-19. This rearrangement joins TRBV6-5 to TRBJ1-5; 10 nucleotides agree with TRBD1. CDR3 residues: CASSYSGTGAYQPQHF. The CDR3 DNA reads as TGTGCCAGCAGTTACTCAGGGACAGGGGCCTATCAGCCCCAGCATTTT.